The T cell receptor (beta chain) under discussion was sequenced for a study of cytomegalovirus exposure and HLA in healthy donors. Study information: Some 85 million unique TCRs from HLA-typed donors were held in an early data release.

Study conclusions and caveats: Reportedly, a later analysis found an Asian-associated ancestry cluster had fewer N-insertions than the roughly 670-donor mean.

With respect to this clone: The antigen is undetermined.

V lost 4 bases and J lost 0; bases outside the gene matches: 2. The germline CDR1 and CDR2 sequences are MNHEY and SMNVEV (reference sequence). The CDR3 extends over 15 amino acids. The PCR was carried out with 60 Vbeta primers and 13 Jbeta primers. The method was immunoSEQ multiplex PCR; TCRdb's version includes in-frame clones alone and lacks a portion of them. The sample yields roughly 100,000 clones, around 72% seen once. Sequenced: PBMCs. The J gene is TRBJ2-3, the V gene TRBV27, with 9 bases identical to TRBD2. The sequence derives from a male donor in good health and CMV-seronegative. DNA for the CDR3: TGTGCCAGCAGTTCGGGACTAGCTAGCACAGATACGCAGTATTTT. Encoded protein: CASSSGLASTDTQYF.